The rows below give T cell receptor beta chains drawn from one sample of a study of T cell responses to AZD1222 COVID-19 vaccine. Using immunoSEQ multiplex PCR, the repertoire was profiled, and TCRdb retains in-frame clones only, with some absent. This table holds 180,000 or so clones, 88% found once. The material was peripheral blood, obtained on day 0 of AZD1222 vaccination. Receptor source: an adult in good health. CDR3s include the opening cysteine and the closing phenylalanine or tryptophan. A D gene is named only where the DNA matches it firmly. Not every row has a clone size; where given, it reads once, few, many or a size class.

CDR3 DNA	CDR3 protein	D gene	J gene	clone size	V gene
TGTGCCAGCAGTTACGATGGGACATTCTCCTACGAGCAGTACTTC	CASSYDGTFSYEQYF	-	TRBJ2-7	-	TRBV6-5
TGTGCCATCAGTGAGTCTGGGTTTTCGGGCAATCAGCCCCAGCATTTT	CAISESGFSGNQPQHF	-	TRBJ1-5	-	TRBV10-3
TGCAGTGCTAGTATTGGGACCCAAGAGACCCAGTACTTC	CSASIGTQETQYF	-	TRBJ2-5	-	TRBV20-1
TGTGCCAGCAGCTTAGGGCGGGGGACTAACAATGAGCAGTTCTTC	CASSLGRGTNNEQFF	TRBD2	TRBJ2-1	-	TRBV13
TGTGCCAGCAGCTTAATTCGACAGGGGAACACTGAAGCTTTCTTT	CASSLIRQGNTEAFF	TRBD1	TRBJ1-1	-	TRBV7-3
TGTGCCAGCAGTTTGGTTAGCGGGGGGGCAATCGAGCAGTACTTC	CASSLVSGGAIEQYF	TRBD2	TRBJ2-7	-	TRBV27
TGTGCCAGCAGCTCCAAGCGGGGGAGCTCCTACAATGAGCAGTTCTTC	CASSSKRGSSYNEQFF	TRBD2	TRBJ2-1	-	TRBV7-2
TGCGCCAGCAGCCCTGACAGTCTTGCTAACTATGGCTACACCTTC	CASSPDSLANYGYTF	-	TRBJ1-2	-	TRBV5-1
TGTGCCAGCAGTACTCAGACCGGGGGTTATGGTTCACCCCTCCACTTT	CASSTQTGGYGSPLHF	-	TRBJ1-6	-	TRBV6-2/TRBV6-3
TGTGCCAGCAGTCGCGGCAGGGAACAGCCCCAGCATTTT	CASSRGREQPQHF	-	TRBJ1-5	few	TRBV6-5
TGTGCCAGCAGCCAAGATCACAGGGTTATGTCACCCCTCCACTTT	CASSQDHRVMSPLHF	-	TRBJ1-6	-	TRBV3-1/TRBV3-2
TGTGCCAGCAGTCCCGCGAGCGGGGGGACGGAGACCCAGTACTTC	CASSPASGGTETQYF	TRBD2	TRBJ2-5	-	TRBV6-6
TGTGCCACCAGTGACCCCGACACGAATGAAGCTTTCTTT	CATSDPDTNEAFF	-	TRBJ1-1	once	TRBV24-1
TGCGCCAGCAGTCAAGATTTCCTGCCCAGCTACGAGCAGTACTTC	CASSQDFLPSYEQYF	-	TRBJ2-7	-	TRBV23-1